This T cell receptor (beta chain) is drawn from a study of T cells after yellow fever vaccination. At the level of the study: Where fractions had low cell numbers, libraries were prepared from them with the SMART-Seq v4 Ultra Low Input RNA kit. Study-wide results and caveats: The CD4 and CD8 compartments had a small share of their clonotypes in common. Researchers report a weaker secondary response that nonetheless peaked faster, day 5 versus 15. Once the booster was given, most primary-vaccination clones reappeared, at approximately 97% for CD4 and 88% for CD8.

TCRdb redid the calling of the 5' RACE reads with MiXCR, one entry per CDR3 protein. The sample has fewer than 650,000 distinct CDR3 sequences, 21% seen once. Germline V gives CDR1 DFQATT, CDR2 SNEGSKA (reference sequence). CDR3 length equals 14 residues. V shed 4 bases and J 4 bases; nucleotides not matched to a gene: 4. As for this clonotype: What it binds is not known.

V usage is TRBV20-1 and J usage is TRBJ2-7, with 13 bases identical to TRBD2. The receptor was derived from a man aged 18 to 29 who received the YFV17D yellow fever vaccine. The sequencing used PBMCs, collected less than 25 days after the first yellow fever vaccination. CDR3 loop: CSATGTSGVYEQYV. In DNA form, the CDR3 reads TGCAGTGCTACCGGGACTAGCGGGGTGTACGAGCAGTACGTC.